One T cell receptor (beta chain) is described in this entry. What it binds is not known. The CDR3 has 15 amino acids. Trimming took off 2 bases at V and 2 bases at J, with 10 bases between the two ends. Germline V CDR1 and CDR2: WSHSY, SAAADI. Following extraction, RNA underwent reverse transcription to cDNA, which served as the sequencing template. Assay: immunoSEQ multiplex PCR; the TCRdb copy retains only in-frame clones and omits some. The sample has 170,000 or so clones, almost 65% seen once; the top ten hold approximately 1.7%. The data derive from a study of CD8+ T cells in alopecia areata. Turning to the study itself: Treatment of the treated patients consisted of oral tofacitinib, 5 to 10 mg twice daily.

Study conclusions and caveats: Mice showed clearer TCR sharing than patients did, a gap that was possibly HLA-related.

The clonotype was recovered from a human donor with alopecia areata. This chain connects TRBV10-2 to TRBJ1-5; possibly TRBD1 for D (6 bases). The material sequenced was CD4+ T cells sorted from blood, taken at week 0. CDR3 coding DNA: TGCGCCAGCAGTGAGGCAGGGGTAGGCAATCAGCCCCAGCATTTT. The encoded protein is CASSEAGVGNQPQHF.